This T cell receptor (beta chain) was observed in a study of human T cells and chemical hapten exposure. The sample holds a few counts of this clonotype. The sample's time point: patch test 1, 2 weeks after DPC sensitization. Treatment in this sample: therapeutic diphenylcyclopropenone sensitization with weekly scalp DPC. TCRdb re-analysed the RACE reads in MiXCR, keeping a single row per CDR3 protein. The sample has about 49,000 distinct CDR3 sequences; about 9% are singletons. This TCR was recovered from a woman aged 45-60 years with alopecia areata. Some clones in this sample may be carry-over from other donors' samples. The sequencing here drew on whole blood, taken in connection with sensitization to the hapten diphenylcyclopropenone (DPC).

The CDR3 coding sequence is TGTGCCAGCAGCCAAGATACGGCGTGGGAAAAACTGTTTTTT. Translated, it gives CASSQDTAWEKLFF. This chain connects TRBV3-1 to TRBJ1-4; D is unresolved. Between the trimmed V and J ends, which lost 0 bases and 8 bases, there was a span of 10 bases. The CDR3 runs to 14 residues. The germline V gene encodes CDR1 LGHDT and CDR2 YNNKEL (reference sequence).